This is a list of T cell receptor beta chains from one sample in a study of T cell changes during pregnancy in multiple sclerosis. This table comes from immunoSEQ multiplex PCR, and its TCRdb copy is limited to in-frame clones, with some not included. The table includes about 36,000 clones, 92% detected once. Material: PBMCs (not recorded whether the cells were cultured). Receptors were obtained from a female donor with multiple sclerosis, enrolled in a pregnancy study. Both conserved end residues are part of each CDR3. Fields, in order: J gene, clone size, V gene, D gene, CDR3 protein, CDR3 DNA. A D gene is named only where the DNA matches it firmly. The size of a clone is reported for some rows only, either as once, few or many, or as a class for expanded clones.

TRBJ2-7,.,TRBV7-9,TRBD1,CASSLGDSFYEQYF,TGTGCCAGCAGCTTAGGGGACAGCTTCTACGAGCAGTACTTC
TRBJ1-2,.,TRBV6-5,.,CASSYADTYGYTF,TGTGCCAGCAGTTACGCGGACACCTATGGCTACACCTTC
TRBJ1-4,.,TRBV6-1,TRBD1,CASSGQGHEKLFF,TGTGCCAGCAGTGGACAGGGGCATGAAAAACTGTTTTTT
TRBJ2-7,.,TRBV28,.,CASSFSAGTHF,TGTGCCAGCAGCTTCTCGGCGGGCACGCACTTC
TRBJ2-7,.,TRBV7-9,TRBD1,CASSLGTGGNEQYF,TGTGCCAGCAGCTTAGGGACAGGGGGTAACGAGCAGTACTTC
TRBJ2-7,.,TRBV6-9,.,CASSYGGEQYF,TGTGCCAGCAGTTACGGTGGAGAGCAGTACTTC
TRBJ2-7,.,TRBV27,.,CASSGTPQPGEQYF,TGTGCCAGCTCTGGGACCCCGCAGCCGGGGGAGCAGTACTTC
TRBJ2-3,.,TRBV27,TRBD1,CASSPQGTGELRDTQYF,TGTGCCAGCAGCCCGCAAGGGACAGGAGAATTACGAGATACGCAGTATTTT
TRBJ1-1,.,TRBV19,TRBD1,CAITDRSNTEAFF,TGTGCCATCACGGACAGGAGTAACACTGAAGCTTTCTTT
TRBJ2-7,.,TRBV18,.,CASSPQDSYEQYF,TGTGCCAGCTCACCCCAGGACAGCTACGAGCAGTACTTC
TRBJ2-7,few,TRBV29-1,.,CSVEGFGSYEQYF,TGCAGCGTTGAAGGGTTTGGGAGCTACGAGCAGTACTTC
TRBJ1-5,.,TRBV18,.,CASSPTGTPLSNQPQHF,TGTGCCAGCTCACCTACCGGGACACCTTTGAGCAATCAGCCCCAGCATTTT
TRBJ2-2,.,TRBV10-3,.,CAITSSAYTGELFF,TGTGCCATCACGTCTTCCGCATACACCGGGGAGCTGTTTTTT
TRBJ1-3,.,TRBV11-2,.,CASREQGSNTIYF,TGTGCCAGCAGGGAGCAGGGGTCAAACACCATATATTTT
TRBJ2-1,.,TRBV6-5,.,CASSRGRNEQFF,TGTGCCAGCAGTCGGGGGCGGAATGAGCAGTTCTTC
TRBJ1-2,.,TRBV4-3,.,CASSQGRQALAWGYTF,TGCGCCAGCAGCCAAGGTCGACAGGCCCTGGCCTGGGGCTACACCTTC
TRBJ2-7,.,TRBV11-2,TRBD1,CASSPGTGSYEQYF,TGTGCCAGCAGCCCCGGGACAGGGTCATACGAGCAGTACTTC
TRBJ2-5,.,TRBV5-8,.,CASSFGQAETQYF,TGTGCCAGCAGCTTCGGCCAGGCCGAGACCCAGTACTTC
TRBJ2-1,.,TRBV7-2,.,CASSLVVGVPYNEQFF,TGTGCCAGCAGCTTAGTGGTGGGAGTCCCCTACAATGAGCAGTTCTTC
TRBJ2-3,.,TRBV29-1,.,CSVYTDTQYF,TGCAGCGTTTACACAGATACGCAGTATTTT
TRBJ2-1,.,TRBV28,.,CASSSGGVEGVF,TGTGCCAGCAGTTCTGGCGGGGTCGAAGGGGTCTTC
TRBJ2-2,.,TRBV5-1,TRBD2,CASSSGLATGELFF,TGCGCCAGCAGCTCGGGACTAGCGACCGGGGAGCTGTTTTTT
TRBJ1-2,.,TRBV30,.,CAWSDYGYTF,TGTGCCTGGAGCGACTATGGCTACACCTTC
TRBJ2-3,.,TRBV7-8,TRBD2,CASSFRTSGRRTDTQYF,TGTGCCAGCAGCTTCAGGACTAGCGGGAGGCGCACAGATACGCAGTATTTT
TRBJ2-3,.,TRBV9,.,CASSVGLADTQYF,TGTGCCAGCAGCGTAGGGCTCGCAGATACGCAGTATTTT
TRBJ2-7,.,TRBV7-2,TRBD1,CASSQTGVEQYF,TGTGCCAGCAGCCAGACAGGGGTCGAGCAGTACTTC
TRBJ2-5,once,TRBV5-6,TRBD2,CASSQLSDRIGRQETQYF,TGTGCCAGCAGCCAGTTATCCGACAGAATCGGGAGGCAGGAGACCCAGTACTTC
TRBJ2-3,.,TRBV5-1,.,CASSPGKRRGDTQYF,TGCGCCAGCAGCCCCGGAAAGAGGCGGGGAGATACGCAGTATTTT
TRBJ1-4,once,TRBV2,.,CASRNPGQSSYRLFF,TGTGCCAGCAGGAACCCGGGACAATCAAGCTATAGACTGTTTTTT
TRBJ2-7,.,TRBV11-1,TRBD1,CASSLETGVYEQYF,TGTGCCAGCAGCTTAGAGACAGGGGTCTACGAGCAGTACTTC
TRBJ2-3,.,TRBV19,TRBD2,CASSRTSDTDTQYF,TGTGCCAGTAGTAGGACTAGCGACACAGATACGCAGTATTTT
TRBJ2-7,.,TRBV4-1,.,CASSQDEGAFYEQYF,TGCGCCAGCAGCCAAGATGAAGGAGCTTTCTACGAGCAGTACTTC
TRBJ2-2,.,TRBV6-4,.,CASSDSSDTGELFF,TGTGCCAGCAGTGACTCGAGCGACACCGGGGAGCTGTTTTTT
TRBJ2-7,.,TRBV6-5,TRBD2,CASSYLGTSGYYEQYF,TGTGCCAGCAGTTACCTAGGGACTAGCGGATACTACGAGCAGTACTTC
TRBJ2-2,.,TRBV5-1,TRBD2,CASSSLAGLSGELFF,TGCGCCAGCAGCTCCCTAGCGGGATTATCCGGGGAGCTGTTTTTT
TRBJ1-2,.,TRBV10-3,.,CAISEGTVLDLRGYTF,TGTGCCATCAGCGAAGGGACCGTTCTTGATCTTAGGGGCTACACCTTC
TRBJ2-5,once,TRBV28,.,CASSDRETQYF,TGTGCCAGCAGTGACCGGGAGACCCAGTACTTC
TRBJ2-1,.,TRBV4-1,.,CASSQDRLSTYNEQFF,TGCGCCAGCAGCCAAGATCGACTAAGCACCTACAATGAGCAGTTCTTC
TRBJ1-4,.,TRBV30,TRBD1,CAWSGGRTGTGEKLFF,TGTGCCTGGAGTGGGGGACGGACAGGGACGGGTGAAAAACTGTTTTTT
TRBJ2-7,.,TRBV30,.,CAWSVRRSTYEQYF,TGTGCCTGGAGTGTACGTCGGTCCACCTACGAGCAGTACTTC
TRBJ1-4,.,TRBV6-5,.,CASSVRGNNEKLFF,TGTGCCAGCAGCGTTAGGGGAAACAATGAAAAACTGTTTTTT
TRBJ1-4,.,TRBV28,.,CASSATNEKLFF,TGTGCCAGCAGTGCAACTAATGAAAAACTGTTTTTT
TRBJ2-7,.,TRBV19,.,CASSPTSPDEQYF,TGTGCCAGTAGCCCAACTAGTCCGGACGAGCAGTACTTC
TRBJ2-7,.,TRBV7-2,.,CASSLVGHGAAPSYEQYF,TGTGCCAGCAGCTTAGTAGGCCATGGGGCAGCTCCATCCTACGAGCAGTACTTC
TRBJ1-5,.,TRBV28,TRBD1,CASRLIWDSRNQPQHF,TGTGCCAGCAGGCTTATATGGGACAGCAGGAATCAGCCCCAGCATTTT
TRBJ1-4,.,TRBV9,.,CASSFSGGATNEKLFF,TGTGCCAGCAGCTTCTCCGGGGGTGCAACTAATGAAAAACTGTTTTTT
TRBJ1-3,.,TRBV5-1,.,CASSSSTGYEGNTIYF,TGCGCCAGCAGTTCTAGCACCGGTTATGAAGGAAACACCATATATTTT
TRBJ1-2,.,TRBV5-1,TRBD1,CATKDRDHYGYTF,TGCGCCACCAAAGACAGGGACCACTATGGCTACACCTTC
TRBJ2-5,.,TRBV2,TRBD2,CASSASGIETQYF,TGTGCCAGCAGCGCTAGCGGGATAGAGACCCAGTACTTC
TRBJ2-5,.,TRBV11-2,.,CASSLVVSGTQYF,TGTGCCAGCAGCTTAGTGGTGAGCGGGACCCAGTACTTC
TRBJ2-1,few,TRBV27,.,CASRQGTFSYNEQFF,TGTGCCAGCAGGCAGGGTACTTTTTCCTACAATGAGCAGTTCTTC
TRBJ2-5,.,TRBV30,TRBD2,CAWSGVLAGFETQYF,TGTGCCTGGAGTGGGGTACTAGCGGGATTTGAGACCCAGTACTTC
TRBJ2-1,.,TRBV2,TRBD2,CASSPGLAGSIDNEQFF,TGTGCCAGCAGCCCGGGACTAGCGGGTTCCATCGACAATGAGCAGTTCTTC
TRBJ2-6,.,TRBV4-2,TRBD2,CASSQEGLAGSGANVLTF,TGTGCCAGCAGCCAAGAGGGACTAGCGGGCTCTGGGGCCAACGTCCTGACTTTC
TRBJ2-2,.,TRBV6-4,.,CASRLGSGELFF,TGTGCCAGCAGACTAGGAAGCGGGGAGCTGTTTTTT
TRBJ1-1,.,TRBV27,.,CASSLRAGARNTEAFF,TGTGCCAGCAGTTTAAGGGCGGGGGCTAGGAACACTGAAGCTTTCTTT
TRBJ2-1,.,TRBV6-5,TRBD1,CASRPGTGDSNEQFF,TGTGCCAGCAGACCGGGGACAGGGGACAGCAATGAGCAGTTCTTC